One T cell receptor beta chain is described in this entry. Its target is unknown. Libraries were prepared by immunoSEQ multiplex PCR; TCRdb keeps only in-frame clonotypes and omits some of them. This table has about 54,000 clones, about 89% appearing once. This sample is part of a study of OX40 agonist ivuxolimab in advanced cancers. Findings and caveats of the study: By week 6 at 0.1 to 3.0 mg/kg, blood CD4+ and CD8+ T cells had expanded clonally.

The CDR3 is made up of 16 amino acids. The germline V gene has CDR1 SGHDT and CDR2 YYEEEE. V was cut by 3 bases and J by 7 bases, with 20 bases left in between. The gene calls are TRBV5-6 and TRBJ1-5; D uncertain. The TCR sequence derives from an adult with an advanced solid tumor such as melanoma, head and neck, liver or kidney cancer. Source: CD4+ or CD8+ T cells sorted from blood, taken in a trial of the OX40 agonist ivuxolimab. The CDR3 nucleotides are TGTGCCAGCAGCTCAATTGACGGTGCCCCGGAACAGCCCCAGCATTTT. This codes for CASSSIDGAPEQPQHF.